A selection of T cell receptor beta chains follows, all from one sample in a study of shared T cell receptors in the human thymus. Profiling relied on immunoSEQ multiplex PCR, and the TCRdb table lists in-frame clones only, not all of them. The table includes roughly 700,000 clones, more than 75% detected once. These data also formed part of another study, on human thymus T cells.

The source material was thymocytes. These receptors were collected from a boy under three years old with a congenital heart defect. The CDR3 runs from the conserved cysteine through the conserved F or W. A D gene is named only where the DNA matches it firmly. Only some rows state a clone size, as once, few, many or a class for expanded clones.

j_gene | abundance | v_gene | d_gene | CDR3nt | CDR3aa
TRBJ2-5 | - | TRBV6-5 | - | TGTGCCAGCGGAAGACAACCCCAAGAGACCCAGTACTTC | CASGRQPQETQYF
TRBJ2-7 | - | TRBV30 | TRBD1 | TGTGCCTGGAGTGTCCTTGGGGACAGGTACTACGAGCAGTACTTC | CAWSVLGDRYYEQYF
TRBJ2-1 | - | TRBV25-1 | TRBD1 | TGTGCCAGCAGTGAAATATGGGACAGGGTGTACAATGAGCAGTTCTTC | CASSEIWDRVYNEQFF
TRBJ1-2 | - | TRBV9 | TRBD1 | TGTGCCAGCAGCGACCCGAAGCAGGACAGGAATAGTTACTATGGCTACACCTTC | CASSDPKQDRNSYYGYTF
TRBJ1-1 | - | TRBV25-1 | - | TGTGCCAGCAGTCCCCTCCGAGAGGTTAACGATCCTGAAGCTTTCTTT | CASSPLREVNDPEAFF
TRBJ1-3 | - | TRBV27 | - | TGTGCCAGCAGCATTGCCGGGAACTCTGGAAACACCATATATTTT | CASSIAGNSGNTIYF
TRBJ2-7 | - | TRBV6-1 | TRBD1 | TGTGCCAGCAGTGAGACAGGGAGCTACGAGCAGTACTTC | CASSETGSYEQYF
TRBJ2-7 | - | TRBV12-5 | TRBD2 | TGTGCTAGTGGTCCCAAAAGCGGGAGGTACTCCTACGAGCAGTACTTC | CASGPKSGRYSYEQYF
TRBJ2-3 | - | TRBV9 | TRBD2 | TGTGCCAGCAGCGTAGCGGGGGGACTAGCTTCCACAGATACGCAGTATTTT | CASSVAGGLASTDTQYF
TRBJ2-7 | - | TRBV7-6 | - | TGTGCCAGCAGCCGCCAACTAGCCCCTAGATCCTACGAGCAGTACTTC | CASSRQLAPRSYEQYF
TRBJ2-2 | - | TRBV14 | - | TGTGCCAGCAGCCAAGCAGGGGTCGTGGGGACCGGGGAGCTGTTTTTT | CASSQAGVVGTGELFF
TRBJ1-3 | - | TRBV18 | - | TGTGCCAGCTCACCAACAGGCAGAGCTGGAAACACCATATATTTT | CASSPTGRAGNTIYF
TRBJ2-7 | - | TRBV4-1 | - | TGCGCCAGCAGCCAAGCGAGGTCTAGCAGCCAGCGGGAGCAGTACTTC | CASSQARSSSQREQYF
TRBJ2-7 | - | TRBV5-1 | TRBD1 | TGCGCCAGCAGCTTACTACAGGGGGGTTCCTACGAGCAGTACTTC | CASSLLQGGSYEQYF
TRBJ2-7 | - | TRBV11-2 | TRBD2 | TGTGCCAGCAGCACAACTAGCGGCTCCTACGAGCAGTACTTC | CASSTTSGSYEQYF
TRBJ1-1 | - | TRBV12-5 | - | TGTGCTAGTGGTTTGGTCGAAGGGGCCGCCAGTGAAGCTTTCTTT | CASGLVEGAASEAFF
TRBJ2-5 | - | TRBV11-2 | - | TGTGCCAGCAGCCCCTACGGGGGACAGGAGACCCAGTACTTC | CASSPYGGQETQYF
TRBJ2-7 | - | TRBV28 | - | TGTGCCAGCAGGTCCTCGGGGCAGGGGCCTTCCGAGCAGTACTTC | CASRSSGQGPSEQYF
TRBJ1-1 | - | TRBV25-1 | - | TGTGCCAGCAGTGAATGGAGGGGATACGGTACGACTGAAGCTTTCTTT | CASSEWRGYGTTEAFF
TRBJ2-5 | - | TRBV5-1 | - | TGCGCCAGCAGCCTGGGACTTCAAGAGACCCAGTACTTC | CASSLGLQETQYF
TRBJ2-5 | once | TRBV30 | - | TGTGCCTGGAGTTTTACTAGGAGAAATGGTCGGGGAGAGACCCAGTACTTC | CAWSFTRRNGRGETQYF
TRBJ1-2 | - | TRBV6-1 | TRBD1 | TGTGCCAGCAGTGGCCGGGACAGAAGCTATGGCTACACCTTC | CASSGRDRSYGYTF
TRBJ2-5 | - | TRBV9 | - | TGTGCCAGCAGCGTAGACCCTGGCGAGAGAGGGTACCAAGAGACCCAGTACTTC | CASSVDPGERGYQETQYF
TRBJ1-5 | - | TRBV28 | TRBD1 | TGTGCCAGCAGTTTAAGAACTTGGTGGGACAGTCCGAATAGCAATCAGCCCCAGCATTTT | CASSLRTWWDSPNSNQPQHF
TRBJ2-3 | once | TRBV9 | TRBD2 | TGTGCCAGCGGGGGGGTAGCGGGACCTCAGGATACGCAGTATTTT | CASGGVAGPQDTQYF
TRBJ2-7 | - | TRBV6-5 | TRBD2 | TGTGCCAGCAGCCCCGGGACTAGCGGGATGTACGAGCAGTACTTC | CASSPGTSGMYEQYF